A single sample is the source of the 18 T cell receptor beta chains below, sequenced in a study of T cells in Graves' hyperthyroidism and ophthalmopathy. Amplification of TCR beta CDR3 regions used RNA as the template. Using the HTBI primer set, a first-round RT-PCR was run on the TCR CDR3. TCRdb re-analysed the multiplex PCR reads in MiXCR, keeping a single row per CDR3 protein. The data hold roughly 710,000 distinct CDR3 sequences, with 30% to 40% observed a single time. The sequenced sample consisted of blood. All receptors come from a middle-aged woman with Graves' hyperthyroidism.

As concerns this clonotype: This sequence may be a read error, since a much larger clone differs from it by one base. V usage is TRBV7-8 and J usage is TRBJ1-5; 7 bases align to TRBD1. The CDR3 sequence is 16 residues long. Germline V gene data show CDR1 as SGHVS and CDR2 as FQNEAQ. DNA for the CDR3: TGTGCCAGCAGCGACAGGGACCAGGGGCTCCATCAGCCCCGGCATTTT. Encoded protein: CASSDRDQGLHQPRHF.

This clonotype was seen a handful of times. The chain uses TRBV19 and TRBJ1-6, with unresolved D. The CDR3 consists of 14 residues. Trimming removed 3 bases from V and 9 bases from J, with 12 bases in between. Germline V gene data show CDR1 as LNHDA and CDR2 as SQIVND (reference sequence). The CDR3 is CASSMEVTISPLHF. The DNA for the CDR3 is TGTGCCAGTAGTATGGAGGTGACCATTTCACCCCTCCACTTT.

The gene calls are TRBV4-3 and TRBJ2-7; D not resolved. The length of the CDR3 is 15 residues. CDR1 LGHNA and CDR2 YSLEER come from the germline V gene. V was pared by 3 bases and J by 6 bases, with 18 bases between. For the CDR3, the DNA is TGCGCCAGCAGCCACAGCCTCGACGGCTTAGCCGAGCAGTACTTC. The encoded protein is CASSHSLDGLAEQYF.

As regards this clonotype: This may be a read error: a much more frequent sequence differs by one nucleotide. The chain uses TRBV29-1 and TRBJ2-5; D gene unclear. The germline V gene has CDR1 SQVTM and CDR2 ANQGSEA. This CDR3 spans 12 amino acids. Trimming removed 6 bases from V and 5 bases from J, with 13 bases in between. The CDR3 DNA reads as TGCAGCGTGCGGCAGGAGAGGGAGACCCAGTACTTC. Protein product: CSVRQERETQYF.

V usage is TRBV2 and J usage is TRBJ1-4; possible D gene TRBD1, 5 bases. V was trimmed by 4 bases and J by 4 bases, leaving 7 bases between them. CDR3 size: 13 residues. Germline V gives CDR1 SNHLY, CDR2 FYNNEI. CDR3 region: CASSATVNEKLFF. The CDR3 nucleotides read TGTGCCAGCAGTGCGACAGTTAATGAAAAACTGTTTTTT.

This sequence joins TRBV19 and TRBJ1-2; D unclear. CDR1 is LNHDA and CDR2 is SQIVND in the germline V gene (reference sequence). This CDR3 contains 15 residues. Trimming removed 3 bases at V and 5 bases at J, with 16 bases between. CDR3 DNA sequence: TGTGCCAGTAGTATTGGACCCCCGGTTTCTTATGGCTACACCTTC. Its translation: CASSIGPPVSYGYTF. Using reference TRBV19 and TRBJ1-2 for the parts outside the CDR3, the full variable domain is DGGITQSPKYLFRKEGQNVTLSCEQNLNHDAMYWYRQDPGQGLRLIYYSQIVNDFQKGDIAEGYSVSREKKESFPLTVTSAQKNPTAFYLCASSIGPPVSYGYTFGSGTRLTVV.

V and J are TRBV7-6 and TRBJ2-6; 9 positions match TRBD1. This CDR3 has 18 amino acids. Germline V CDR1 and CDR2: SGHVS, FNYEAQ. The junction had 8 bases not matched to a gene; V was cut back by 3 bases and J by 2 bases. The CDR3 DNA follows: TGTGCCAGCAGCTTGGGGACAGGGCTTAAAGCTGGGGCCAACGTCCTGACTTTC. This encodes CASSLGTGLKAGANVLTF.

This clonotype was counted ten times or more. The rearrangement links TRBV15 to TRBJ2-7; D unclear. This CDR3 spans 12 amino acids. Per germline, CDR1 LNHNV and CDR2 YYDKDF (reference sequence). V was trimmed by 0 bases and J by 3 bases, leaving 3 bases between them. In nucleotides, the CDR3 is TGTGCCACCAGCAGAGATTACTACGAGCAGTACTTC. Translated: CATSRDYYEQYF.

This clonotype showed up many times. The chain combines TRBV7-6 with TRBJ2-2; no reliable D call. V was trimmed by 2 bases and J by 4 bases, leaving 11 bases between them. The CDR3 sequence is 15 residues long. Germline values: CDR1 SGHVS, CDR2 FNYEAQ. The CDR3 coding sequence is TGTGCCAGCAGCTTATATTCAGGCTCCACCGGGGAGCTGTTTTTT. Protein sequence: CASSLYSGSTGELFF.

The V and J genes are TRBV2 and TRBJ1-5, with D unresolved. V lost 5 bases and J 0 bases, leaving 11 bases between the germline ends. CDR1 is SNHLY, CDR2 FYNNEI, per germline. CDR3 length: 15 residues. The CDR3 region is CASSPVVNSNQPQHF. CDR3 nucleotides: TGTGCCAGCAGTCCGGTAGTGAATAGCAATCAGCCCCAGCATTTT.

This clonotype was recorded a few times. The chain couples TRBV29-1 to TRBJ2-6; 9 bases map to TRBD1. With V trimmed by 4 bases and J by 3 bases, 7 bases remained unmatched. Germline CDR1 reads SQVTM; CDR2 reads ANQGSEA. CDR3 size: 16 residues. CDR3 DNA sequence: TGCAGCGTTGTTGGGACAGGGTCGGATGGGGCCAACGTCCTGACTTTC. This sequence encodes CSVVGTGSDGANVLTF.

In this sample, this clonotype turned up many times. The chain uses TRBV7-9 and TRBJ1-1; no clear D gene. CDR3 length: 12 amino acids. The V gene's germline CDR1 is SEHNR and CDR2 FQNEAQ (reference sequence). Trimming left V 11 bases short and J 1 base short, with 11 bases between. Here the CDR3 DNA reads TGTGCCCTCAGGTTCGGGAACACTGAAGCTTTCTTT. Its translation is CALRFGNTEAFF.

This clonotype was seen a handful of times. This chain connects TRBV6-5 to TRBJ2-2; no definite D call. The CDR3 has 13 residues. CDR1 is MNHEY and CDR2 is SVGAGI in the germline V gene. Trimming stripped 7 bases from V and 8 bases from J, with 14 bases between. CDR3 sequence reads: CASTLRGRGELFF. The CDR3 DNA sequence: TGTGCCAGCACGCTTCGAGGCCGGGGGGAGCTGTTTTTT.

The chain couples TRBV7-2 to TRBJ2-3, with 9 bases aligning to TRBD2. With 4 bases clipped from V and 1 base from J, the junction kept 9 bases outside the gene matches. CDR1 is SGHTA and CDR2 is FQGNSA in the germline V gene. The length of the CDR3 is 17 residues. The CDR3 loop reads CASSSATSGDRTDTQYF. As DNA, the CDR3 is TGTGCCAGCAGCTCCGCGACTAGCGGAGACCGCACAGATACGCAGTATTTT.

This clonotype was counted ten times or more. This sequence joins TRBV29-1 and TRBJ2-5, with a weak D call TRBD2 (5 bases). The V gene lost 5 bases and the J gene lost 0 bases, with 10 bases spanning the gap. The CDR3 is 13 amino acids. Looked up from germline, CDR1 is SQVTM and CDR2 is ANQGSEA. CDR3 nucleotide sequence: TGCAGCGTTCTTCGGGGTTACCAAGAGACCCAGTACTTC. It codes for CSVLRGYQETQYF.

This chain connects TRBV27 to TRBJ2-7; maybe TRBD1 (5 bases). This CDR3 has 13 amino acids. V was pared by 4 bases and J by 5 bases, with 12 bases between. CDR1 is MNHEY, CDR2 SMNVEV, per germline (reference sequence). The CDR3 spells CASSWAGRHEQYF. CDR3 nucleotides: TGTGCCAGCAGTTGGGCAGGGCGGCACGAGCAGTACTTC.

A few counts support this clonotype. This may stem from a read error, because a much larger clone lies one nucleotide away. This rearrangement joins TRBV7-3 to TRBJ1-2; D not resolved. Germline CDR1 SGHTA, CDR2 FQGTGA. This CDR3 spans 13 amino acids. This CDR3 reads CASGLTWDYGYTF. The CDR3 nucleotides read TGTGCCAGCGGCTTAACGTGGGACTATGGCTACACCTTC.

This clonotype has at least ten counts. CDR3 in DNA: TGCGCCAGCAGTGAGTCGCGCGGGAAAACGCAAGCTTTCTTT. Translated, it gives CASSESRGKTQAFF. The rearrangement links TRBV10-1 to TRBJ1-1, with D hard to call. The V and J ends lost 0 bases and 9 bases respectively, with 14 bases between them. The germline CDR1 and CDR2 sequences are WNHNN and SYGVQD (reference sequence). This CDR3 has 14 amino acids.